This T cell receptor (beta chain) appears in the sequencing data of a study of T-cell reconstitution after alpha-beta-depleted transplantation in children. Whole-study results and caveats: Surviving recipient T cells and thymic progenitors produced the high day-60 TCRbeta diversity seen in some patients. Newly produced T cells mostly provided counts and TCRbeta diversity after one year, as hyperexpanded clones declined. The origin of alpha-beta T cells about two months after transplant was reportedly several hundred expanded graft clones.

Preparation of the TCRbeta library used unique molecular identifiers. TCRdb independently ran MiXCR on the PCR reads; one entry per CDR3 protein. The table lists about 830,000 distinct CDR3 sequences, 16% of them singletons. Trimming removed 5 bases from V and 2 bases from J; junction bases left unmatched: 3. CDR1 is DFQATT, CDR2 SNEGSKA, per germline (reference sequence). The CDR3 covers 14 residues. As for this clonotype: Its antigen is undetermined.

This clonotype originated in a male patient aged 10 to 17 who had a stem cell transplant for acute lymphoblastic leukemia, so the T cells may come from the graft donor. The chain combines TRBV20-1 with TRBJ2-1, with 10 bases matching TRBD2. The starting material was PBMCs, mostly from graft donor cells, obtained 360 days after TCRalphabeta/CD19-depleted stem cell transplant. This CDR3 is CSASTSGTYNEQFF. DNA for the CDR3: TGCAGTGCTTCAACTAGCGGGACCTACAATGAGCAGTTCTTC.